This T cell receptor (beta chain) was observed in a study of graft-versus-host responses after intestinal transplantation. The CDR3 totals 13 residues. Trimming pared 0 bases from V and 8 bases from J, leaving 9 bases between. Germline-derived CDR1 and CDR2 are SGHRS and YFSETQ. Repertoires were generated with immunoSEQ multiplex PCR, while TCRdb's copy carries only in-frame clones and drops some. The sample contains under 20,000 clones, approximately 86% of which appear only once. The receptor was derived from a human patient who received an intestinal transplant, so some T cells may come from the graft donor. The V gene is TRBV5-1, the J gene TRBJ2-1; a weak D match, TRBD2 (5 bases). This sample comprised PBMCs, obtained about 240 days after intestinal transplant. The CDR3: CASSLASSDEQFF. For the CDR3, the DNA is TGCGCCAGCAGCTTGGCTAGCTCGGATGAGCAGTTCTTC. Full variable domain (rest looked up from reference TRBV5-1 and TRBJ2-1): KAGVTQTPRYLIKTRGQQVTLSCSPISGHRSVSWYQQTPGQGLQFLFEYFSETQRNKGNFPGRFSGRQFSNSRSEMNVSTLELGDSALYLCASSLASSDEQFFGPGTRLTVL.